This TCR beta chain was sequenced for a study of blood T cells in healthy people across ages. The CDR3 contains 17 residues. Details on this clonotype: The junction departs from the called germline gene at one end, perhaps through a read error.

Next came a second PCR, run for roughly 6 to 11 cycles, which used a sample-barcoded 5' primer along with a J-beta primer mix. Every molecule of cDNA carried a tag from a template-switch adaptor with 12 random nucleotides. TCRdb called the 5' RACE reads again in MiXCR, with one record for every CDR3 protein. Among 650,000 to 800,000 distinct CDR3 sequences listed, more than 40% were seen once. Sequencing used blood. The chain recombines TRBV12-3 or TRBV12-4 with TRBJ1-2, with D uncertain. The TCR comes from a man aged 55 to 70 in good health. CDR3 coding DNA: TGCGCCAGCAGTTTAGCGCGGGGAGGGTTGAGGAACTATGGCTACACCTTC. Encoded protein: CASSLARGGLRNYGYTF.